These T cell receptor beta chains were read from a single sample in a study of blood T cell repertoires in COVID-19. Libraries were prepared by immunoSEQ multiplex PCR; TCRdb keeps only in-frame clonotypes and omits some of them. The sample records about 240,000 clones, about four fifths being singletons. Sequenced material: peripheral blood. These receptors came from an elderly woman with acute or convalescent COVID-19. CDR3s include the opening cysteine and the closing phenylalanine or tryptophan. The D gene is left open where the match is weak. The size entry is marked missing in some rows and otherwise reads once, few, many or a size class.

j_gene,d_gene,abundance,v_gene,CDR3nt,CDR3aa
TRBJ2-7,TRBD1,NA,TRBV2,TGTGCCAGCAGCAGTGGACAGGGGTCTACCTACGAGCAGTACTTC,CASSSGQGSTYEQYF
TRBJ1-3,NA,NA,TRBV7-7,TGTGCTAGCAGCTTAGACGACAGCCAAGGAAACACCATATATTTT,CASSLDDSQGNTIYF
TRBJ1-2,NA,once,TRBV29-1,TGCAGCGTTGGGCGTGACAGGATTCCTAACTATGGCTACACCTTC,CSVGRDRIPNYGYTF
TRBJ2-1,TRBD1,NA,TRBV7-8,TGTGCCAGCAGCCCCTGGACAGGTAGGGATGAGCAGTTCTTC,CASSPWTGRDEQFF
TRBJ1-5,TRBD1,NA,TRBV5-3,TGTGCCAGAAGCTTCGGACAGGGTATGAAGAGCAATCAGCCCCAGCATTTT,CARSFGQGMKSNQPQHF
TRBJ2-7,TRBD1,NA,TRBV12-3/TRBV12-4,TGTGCCAGCAGTGACAGGGGGCCCGTCGAGCAGTACTTC,CASSDRGPVEQYF
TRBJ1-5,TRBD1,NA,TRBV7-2,TGTGCCAGCAGCAGACAGGGTGGGGGGTATCAGCCCCAGCATTTT,CASSRQGGGYQPQHF
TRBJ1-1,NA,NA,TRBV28,TGTGCCAGCAGCGACAGGAGGAGCACTGAAGCTTTCTTT,CASSDRRSTEAFF
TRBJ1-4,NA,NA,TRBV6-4,TGTGCCAGCAAACACACCCGCATCGAATACGAAAAACTGTTTTTT,CASKHTRIEYEKLFF
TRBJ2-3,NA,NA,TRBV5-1,TGCGCCAGCAGTCCCACAGCCATCGGAGGCGCAGATACGCAGTATTTT,CASSPTAIGGADTQYF
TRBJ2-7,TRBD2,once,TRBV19,TGTGCCAGTAGCCGGGGACTAGCGGGGATCGGGGAGCAGTACTTC,CASSRGLAGIGEQYF
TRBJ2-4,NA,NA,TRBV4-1,TGCGCCAGCAGCCAATTACCCTGGGGGGGCCGGGACATTCAGTACTTC,CASSQLPWGGRDIQYF
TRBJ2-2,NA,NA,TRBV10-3,TGTGCCATCAGTGGAGGACACACCTCGAACACCGGGGAGCTGTTTTTT,CAISGGHTSNTGELFF
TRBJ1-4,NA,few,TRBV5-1,TGCGCCAGCAGCTTGGCCGGGAGCGAAAAACTGTTTTTT,CASSLAGSEKLFF
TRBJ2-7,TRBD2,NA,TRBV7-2,TGTGCCAGCAGCCTGGGAGGGGTTGGAGGATACGAGCAGTACTTC,CASSLGGVGGYEQYF
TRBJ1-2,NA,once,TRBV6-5,TGTGCCAGCAGTTACTTGGGCAGGGGTAACTATGGCTACACCTTC,CASSYLGRGNYGYTF
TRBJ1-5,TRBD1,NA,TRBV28,TGTGCCAGCAGCTCCGGACAGGGGGGCAATCAGCCCCAGCATTTT,CASSSGQGGNQPQHF
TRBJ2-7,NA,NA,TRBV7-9,TGTGCCAGCAGCTTAGGTTACGGAGACTACGAGCAGTACTTC,CASSLGYGDYEQYF
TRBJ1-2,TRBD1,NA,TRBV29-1,TGCAGCGCAGAGGGACAGCCCTATGGCTACACCTTC,CSAEGQPYGYTF
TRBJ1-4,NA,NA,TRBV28,TGTGCCAGCACACGACAGCTAACTAATGAAAAACTGTTTTTT,CASTRQLTNEKLFF
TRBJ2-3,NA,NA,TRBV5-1,TGCGCCAGCAGCTTGGTTGCGGCCTTGGATACGCAGTATTTT,CASSLVAALDTQYF
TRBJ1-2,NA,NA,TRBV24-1,TGTGCCACCAGTGCACAGGGCTATGGCTACACCTTC,CATSAQGYGYTF
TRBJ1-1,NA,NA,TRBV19,TGCGCCGGGAAGCGGTCACTTATGAACACTGAAGCTTTCTTT,CAGKRSLMNTEAFF
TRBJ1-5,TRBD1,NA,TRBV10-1,TGCGCCAGCAGTGCGGTCGCCAAGGGCCAGGGGGCCCAGCATTTT,CASSAVAKGQGAQHF
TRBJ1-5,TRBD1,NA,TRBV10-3,TGTGCCATCAGTCCCGACAGGGGCCCGGGGCAGCCCCAGCATTTT,CAISPDRGPGQPQHF
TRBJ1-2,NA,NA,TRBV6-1,TGTGCCAGCAGTGAACGCCGGGCTTCAAGAGGGGGCTACACCTTC,CASSERRASRGGYTF
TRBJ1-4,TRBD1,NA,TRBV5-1,TGCGCCAGCAGTAGAGGGGGCTCGACTAATGAAAAACTGTTTTTT,CASSRGGSTNEKLFF
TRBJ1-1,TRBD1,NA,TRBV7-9,TGTGCCAGCAGCTTAGCGGGCAGGGGGACTTTCTTT,CASSLAGRGTFF
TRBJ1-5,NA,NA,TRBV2,TGTGCCAGCAGTCTGACTAGGGGTTCCGGCCCTAGCAATCAGCCCCAGCATTTT,CASSLTRGSGPSNQPQHF
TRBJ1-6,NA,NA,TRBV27,TGTGCCAGCAGTCCGACAGCGGGGACTTCACCCCTCCACTTT,CASSPTAGTSPLHF
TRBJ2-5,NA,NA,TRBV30,TGTGCCTGGAATCGGCACTCAGGCGCGGAGACCCAGTACTTC,CAWNRHSGAETQYF
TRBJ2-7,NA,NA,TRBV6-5,TGTGCCAGCAGTTACCAACATATATCCTACGAGCAGTACTTC,CASSYQHISYEQYF